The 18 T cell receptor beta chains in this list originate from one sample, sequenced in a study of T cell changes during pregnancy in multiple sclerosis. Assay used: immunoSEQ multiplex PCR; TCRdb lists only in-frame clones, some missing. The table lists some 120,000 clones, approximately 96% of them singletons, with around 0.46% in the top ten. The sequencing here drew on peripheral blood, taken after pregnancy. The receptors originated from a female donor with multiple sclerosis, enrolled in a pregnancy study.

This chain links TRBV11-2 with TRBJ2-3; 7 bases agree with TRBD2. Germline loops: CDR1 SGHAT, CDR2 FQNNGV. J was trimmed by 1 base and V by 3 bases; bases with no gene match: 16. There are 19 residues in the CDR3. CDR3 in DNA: TGTGCCAGCAGCTTCGGTCAATCTAGCGGATACTGGGGCACAGATACGCAGTATTTT. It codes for CASSFGQSSGYWGTDTQYF.

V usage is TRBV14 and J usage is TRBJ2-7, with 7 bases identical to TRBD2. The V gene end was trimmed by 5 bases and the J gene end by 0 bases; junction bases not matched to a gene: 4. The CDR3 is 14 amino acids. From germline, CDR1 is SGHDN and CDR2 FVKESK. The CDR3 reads CASSSGASSYEQYF. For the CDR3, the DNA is TGTGCCAGCAGCAGCGGGGCCAGCTCCTACGAGCAGTACTTC.

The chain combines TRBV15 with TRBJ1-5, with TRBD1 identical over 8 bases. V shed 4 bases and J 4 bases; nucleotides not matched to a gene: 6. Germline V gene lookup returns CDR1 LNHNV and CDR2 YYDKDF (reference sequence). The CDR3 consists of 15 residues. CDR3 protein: CATSIDRGVNQPQHF. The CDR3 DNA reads TGTGCCACCAGCATTGACAGGGGAGTTAATCAGCCCCAGCATTTT.

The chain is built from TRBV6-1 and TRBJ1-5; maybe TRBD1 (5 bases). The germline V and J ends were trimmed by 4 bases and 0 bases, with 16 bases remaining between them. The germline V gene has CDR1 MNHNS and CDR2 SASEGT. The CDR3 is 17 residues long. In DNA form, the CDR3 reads TGTGCCAGCAGTGTGGCGGGGCCGGAGAATAGCAATCAGCCCCAGCATTTT. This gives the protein CASSVAGPENSNQPQHF.

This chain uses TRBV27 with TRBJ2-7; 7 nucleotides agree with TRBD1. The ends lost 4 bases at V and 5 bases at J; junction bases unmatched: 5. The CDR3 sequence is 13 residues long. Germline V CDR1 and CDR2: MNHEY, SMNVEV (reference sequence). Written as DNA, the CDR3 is TGTGCCAGCAGTTACAGGGGCTTTGACGAGCAGTACTTC. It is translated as CASSYRGFDEQYF.

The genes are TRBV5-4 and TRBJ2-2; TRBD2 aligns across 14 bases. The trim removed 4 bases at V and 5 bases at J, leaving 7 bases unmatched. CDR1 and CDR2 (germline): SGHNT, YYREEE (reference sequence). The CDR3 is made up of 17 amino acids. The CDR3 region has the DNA TGTGCCAGCAGCGTCGGGACTAGCGGGAGAGGTACCGGGGAGCTGTTTTTT. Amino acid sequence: CASSVGTSGRGTGELFF.

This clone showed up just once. DNA of the CDR3: TGTGCCAGCAGTGATCGGGGAAACAACTATGGCTACACCTTC. Translation gives CASSDRGNNYGYTF. The chain carries TRBV2 and TRBJ1-2, with no clear D. This CDR3 is 14 amino acids long. CDR1 SNHLY and CDR2 FYNNEI come from the germline V gene. Trimming took 3 bases from V and 2 from J, leaving 10 bases between them.

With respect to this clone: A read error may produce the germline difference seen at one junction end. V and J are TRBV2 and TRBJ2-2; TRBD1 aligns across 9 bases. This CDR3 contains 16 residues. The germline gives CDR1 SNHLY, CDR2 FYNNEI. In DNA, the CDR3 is TGTGCCAGCAGCGAAGAGGGGACAGGGTGGACCGGGGAGCTGTTTTTT. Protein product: CASSEEGTGWTGELFF.

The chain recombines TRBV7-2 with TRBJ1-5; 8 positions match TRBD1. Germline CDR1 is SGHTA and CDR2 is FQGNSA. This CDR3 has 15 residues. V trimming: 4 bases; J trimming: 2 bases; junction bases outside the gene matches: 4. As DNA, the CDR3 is TGTGCCAGCAGCTCAGGGGGCAGGGGCAATCAGCCCCAGCATTTT. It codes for CASSSGGRGNQPQHF. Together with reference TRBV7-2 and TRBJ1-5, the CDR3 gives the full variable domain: GAGVSQSPSNKVTEKGKDVELRCDPISGHTALYWYRQSLGQGLEFLIYFQGNSAPDKSGLPSDRFSAERTGGSVSTLTIQRTQQEDSAVYLCASSSGGRGNQPQHFGDGTRLSIL.

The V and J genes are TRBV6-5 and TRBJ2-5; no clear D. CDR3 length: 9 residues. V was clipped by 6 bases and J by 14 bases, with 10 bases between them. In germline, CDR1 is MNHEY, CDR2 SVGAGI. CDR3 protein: CASSHRVYF. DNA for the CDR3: TGTGCCAGCAGCCACCGCGTATACTTC.

The chain's CDR3 is CASSFREGVLQFF. DNA for the CDR3: TGTGCCAGCAGCTTCAGGGAGGGGGTTTTACAGTTCTTC. The chain carries TRBV7-9 and TRBJ2-1, with D possibly matching TRBD2 (7 bases). The CDR3 consists of 13 residues. With 3 bases removed from V and 13 bases from J, the gap between germline ends came to 16 bases. The germline V gene encodes CDR1 SEHNR and CDR2 FQNEAQ (reference sequence).

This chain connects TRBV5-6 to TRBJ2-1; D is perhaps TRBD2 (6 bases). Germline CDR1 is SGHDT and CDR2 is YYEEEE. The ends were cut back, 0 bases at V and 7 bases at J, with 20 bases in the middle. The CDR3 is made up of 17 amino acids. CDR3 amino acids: CASSLERRGRLRNEQFF. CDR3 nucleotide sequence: TGTGCCAGCAGCTTGGAACGTCGGGGGAGGCTTAGGAATGAGCAGTTCTTC.

CDR3 protein: CASSATSGGFSYEQYF. The CDR3 nucleotides are TGTGCCAGCAGCGCGACTAGCGGGGGCTTCTCCTACGAGCAGTACTTC. The V gene is TRBV7-2, the J gene TRBJ2-7; TRBD2 matches at 12 bases. The CDR3 has 16 residues. Germline CDR1 reads SGHTA; CDR2 reads FQGNSA. V lost 5 bases, J lost 0 bases, and 5 bases stayed unmatched.

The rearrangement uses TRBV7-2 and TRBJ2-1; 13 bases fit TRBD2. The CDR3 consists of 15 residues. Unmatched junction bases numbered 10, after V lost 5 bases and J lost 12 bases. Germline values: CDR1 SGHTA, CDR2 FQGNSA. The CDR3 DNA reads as TGTGCCAGCAGCCTACTAGCGGGAGGGCCAGGTTTGCAGTTCTTC. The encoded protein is CASSLLAGGPGLQFF. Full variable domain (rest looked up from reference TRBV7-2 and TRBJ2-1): GAGVSQSPSNKVTEKGKDVELRCDPISGHTALYWYRQSLGQGLEFLIYFQGNSAPDKSGLPSDRFSAERTGGSVSTLTIQRTQQEDSAVYLCASSLLAGGPGLQFFGPGTRLTVL.

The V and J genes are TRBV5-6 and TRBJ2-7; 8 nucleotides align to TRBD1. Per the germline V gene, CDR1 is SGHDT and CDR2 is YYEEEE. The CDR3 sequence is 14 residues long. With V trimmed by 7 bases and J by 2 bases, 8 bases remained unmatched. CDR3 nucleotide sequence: TGTGCCAGCGCAGGGGGCGGCCCACCCTACGAGCAGTACTTC. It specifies CASAGGGPPYEQYF.

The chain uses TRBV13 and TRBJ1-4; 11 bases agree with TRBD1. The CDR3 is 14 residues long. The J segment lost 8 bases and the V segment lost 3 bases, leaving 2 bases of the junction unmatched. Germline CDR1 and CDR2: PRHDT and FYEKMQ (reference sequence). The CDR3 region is CASSLDRGHEKLFF. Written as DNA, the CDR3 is TGTGCCAGCAGCTTGGACAGGGGGCACGAAAAACTGTTTTTT.

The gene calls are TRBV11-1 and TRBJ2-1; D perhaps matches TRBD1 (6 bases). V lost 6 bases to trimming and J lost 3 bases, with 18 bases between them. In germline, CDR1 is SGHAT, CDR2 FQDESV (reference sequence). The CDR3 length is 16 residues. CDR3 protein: CASSSPGTRIYNEQFF. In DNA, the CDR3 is TGTGCCAGCAGTTCCCCCGGGACACGGATCTACAATGAGCAGTTCTTC.

The CDR3 region has the DNA TGTGCCAGCACCGAGGCTAGGGCGGGCTCCTACGAGCAGTACTTC. It translates to CASTEARAGSYEQYF. This chain links TRBV28 with TRBJ2-7; D possibly corresponds to TRBD2 (5 bases). Germline V lookup: CDR1 MDHEN, CDR2 SYDVKM. There are 15 residues in the CDR3. Deletions cut 7 bases from V and 0 bases from J, with 16 bases between.